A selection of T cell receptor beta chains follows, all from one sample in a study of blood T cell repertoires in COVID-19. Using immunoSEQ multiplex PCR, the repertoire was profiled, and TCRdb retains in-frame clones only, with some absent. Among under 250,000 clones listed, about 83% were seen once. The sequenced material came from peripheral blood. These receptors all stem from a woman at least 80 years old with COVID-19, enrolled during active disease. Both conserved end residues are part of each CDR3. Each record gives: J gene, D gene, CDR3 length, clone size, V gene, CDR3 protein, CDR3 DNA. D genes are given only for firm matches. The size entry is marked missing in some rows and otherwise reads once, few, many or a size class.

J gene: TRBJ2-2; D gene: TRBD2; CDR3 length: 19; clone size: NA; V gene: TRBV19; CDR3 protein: CASSIVGRGPRGRTGELFF; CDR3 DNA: TGTGCCAGTAGTATAGTAGGGAGGGGTCCTCGAGGGCGCACCGGGGAGCTGTTTTTT
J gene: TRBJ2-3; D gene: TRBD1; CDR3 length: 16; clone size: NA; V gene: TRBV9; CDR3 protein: CASSGWGDREAGTQYF; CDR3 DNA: TGTGCCAGCAGCGGCTGGGGGGACAGGGAGGCGGGTACGCAGTATTTT
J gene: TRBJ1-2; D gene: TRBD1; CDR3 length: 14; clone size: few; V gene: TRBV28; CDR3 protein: CASSSGQGNYGYTF; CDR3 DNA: TGTGCCAGCAGTTCCGGACAGGGGAACTATGGCTACACCTTC
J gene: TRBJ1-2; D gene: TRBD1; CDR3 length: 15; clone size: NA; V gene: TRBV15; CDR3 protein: CATSRETGGGYGYTF; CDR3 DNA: TGTGCCACCAGCAGAGAAACAGGGGGCGGCTATGGCTACACCTTC
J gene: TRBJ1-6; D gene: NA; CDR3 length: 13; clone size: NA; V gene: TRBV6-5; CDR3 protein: CASSWERGSPLHF; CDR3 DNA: TGTGCCAGCAGTTGGGAGAGGGGGTCACCCCTCCACTTT
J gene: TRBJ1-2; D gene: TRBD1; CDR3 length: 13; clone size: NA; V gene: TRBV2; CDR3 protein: CASRGQGNYGYTF; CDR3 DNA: TGTGCCAGCAGGGGACAGGGAAACTATGGCTACACCTTC
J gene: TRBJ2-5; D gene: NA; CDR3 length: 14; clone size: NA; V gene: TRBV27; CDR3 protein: CASSLRGREETQYF; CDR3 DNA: TGTGCCAGCAGTTTAAGAGGCAGGGAAGAGACCCAGTACTTC
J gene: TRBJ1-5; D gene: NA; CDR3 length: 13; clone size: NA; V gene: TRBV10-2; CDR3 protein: CASSAGINQPQHF; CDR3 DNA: TGCGCCAGCAGTGCAGGGATAAATCAGCCCCAGCATTTT
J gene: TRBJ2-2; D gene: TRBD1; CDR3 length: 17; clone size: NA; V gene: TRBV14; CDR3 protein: CASSGGTGYWNTGELFF; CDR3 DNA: TGTGCCAGCAGCGGGGGGACAGGATATTGGAACACCGGGGAGCTGTTTTTT
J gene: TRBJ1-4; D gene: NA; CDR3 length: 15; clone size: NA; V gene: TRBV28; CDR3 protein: CASRASGGTNEKLFF; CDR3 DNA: TGTGCCAGCAGGGCCAGCGGAGGTACTAATGAAAAACTGTTTTTT
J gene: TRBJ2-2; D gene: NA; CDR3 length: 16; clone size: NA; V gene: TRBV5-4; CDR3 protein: CASSHPGTTNTGELFF; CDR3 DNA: TGTGCCAGCAGCCATCCCGGGACAACGAACACCGGGGAGCTGTTTTTT
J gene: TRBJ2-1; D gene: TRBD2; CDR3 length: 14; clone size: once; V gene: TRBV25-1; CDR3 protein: CASTGLADYNEQFF; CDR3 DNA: TGTGCCAGCACGGGACTAGCGGACTACAATGAGCAGTTCTTC
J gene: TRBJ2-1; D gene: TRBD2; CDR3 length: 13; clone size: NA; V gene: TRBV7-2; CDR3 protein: CASSSRLATEQFF; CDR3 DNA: TGTGCCAGCAGCTCCCGACTAGCGACGGAGCAGTTCTTC
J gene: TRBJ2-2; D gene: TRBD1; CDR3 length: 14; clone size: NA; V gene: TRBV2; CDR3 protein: CATKGQANTGELFF; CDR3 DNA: TGTGCCACCAAAGGACAGGCCAACACCGGGGAGCTGTTTTTT
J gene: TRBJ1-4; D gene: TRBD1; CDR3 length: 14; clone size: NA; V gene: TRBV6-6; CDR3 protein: CASSDRQGDEKLFF; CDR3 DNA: TGTGCCAGCAGTGACAGACAGGGGGATGAAAAACTGTTTTTT
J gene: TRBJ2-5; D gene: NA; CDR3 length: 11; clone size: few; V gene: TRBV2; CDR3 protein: CASSGQETQYF; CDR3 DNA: TGTGCCAGCTCAGGACAAGAGACCCAGTACTTC
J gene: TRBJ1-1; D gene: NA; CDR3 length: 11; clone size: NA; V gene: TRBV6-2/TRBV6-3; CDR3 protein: CASSRRAEAFF; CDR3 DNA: TGTGCCAGCAGTCGGCGGGCTGAAGCTTTCTTT
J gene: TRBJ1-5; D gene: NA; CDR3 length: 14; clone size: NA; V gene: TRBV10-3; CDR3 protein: CASSGDNVNQPQHF; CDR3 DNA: TGTGCCAGTTCCGGGGACAACGTCAATCAGCCCCAGCATTTT
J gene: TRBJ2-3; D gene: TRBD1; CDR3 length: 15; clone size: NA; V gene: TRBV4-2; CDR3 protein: CASSLTGGGTDTQYF; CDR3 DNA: TGTGCCAGCAGCCTGACAGGGGGCGGCACAGATACGCAGTATTTT
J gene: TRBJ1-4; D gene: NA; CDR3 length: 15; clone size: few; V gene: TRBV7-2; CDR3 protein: CASSLSGTIEEKLFF; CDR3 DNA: TGTGCCAGCAGCTTATCTGGGACTATCGAAGAAAAACTGTTTTTT
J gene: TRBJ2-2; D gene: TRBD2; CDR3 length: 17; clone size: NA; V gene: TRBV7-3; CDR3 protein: CASSSTRLAGGGGELFF; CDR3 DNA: TGTGCCAGCAGCTCCACCCGACTAGCGGGGGGTGGCGGGGAGCTGTTTTTT
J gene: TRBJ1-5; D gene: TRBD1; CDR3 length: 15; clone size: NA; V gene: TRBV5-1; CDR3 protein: CASSLGQGDNQPQHF; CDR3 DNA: TGCGCCAGCAGCTTGGGACAGGGGGACAATCAGCCCCAGCATTTT
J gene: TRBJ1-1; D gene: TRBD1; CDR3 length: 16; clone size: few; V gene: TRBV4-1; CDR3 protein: CASSQVPFRGPIKAFF; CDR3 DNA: TGCGCCAGCAGCCAAGTTCCATTCAGGGGGCCGATAAAAGCTTTCTTT
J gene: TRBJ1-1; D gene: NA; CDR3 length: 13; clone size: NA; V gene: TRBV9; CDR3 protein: CASSVDAGTEAFF; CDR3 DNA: TGTGCCAGCAGCGTAGACGCGGGCACTGAAGCTTTCTTT
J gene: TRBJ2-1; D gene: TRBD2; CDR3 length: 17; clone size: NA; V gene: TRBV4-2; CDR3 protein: CASSQETSSGGWNEQFF; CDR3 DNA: TGTGCCAGCAGCCAAGAAACGTCTAGCGGGGGATGGAATGAGCAGTTCTTC
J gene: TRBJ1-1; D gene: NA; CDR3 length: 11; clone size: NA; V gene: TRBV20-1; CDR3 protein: CSAPTLTEAFF; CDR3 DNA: TGCAGTGCTCCTACTCTAACTGAAGCTTTCTTT
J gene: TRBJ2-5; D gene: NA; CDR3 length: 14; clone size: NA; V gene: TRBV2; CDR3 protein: CASSEPRGWETQYF; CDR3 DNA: TGTGCCAGCAGTGAACCCCGCGGATGGGAGACCCAGTACTTC
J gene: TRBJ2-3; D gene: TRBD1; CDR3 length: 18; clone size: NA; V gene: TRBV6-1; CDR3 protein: CASSAFTAGQGRTNTQYF; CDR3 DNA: TGTGCCAGCAGTGCATTCACCGCCGGACAGGGTCGGACGAATACGCAGTATTTT
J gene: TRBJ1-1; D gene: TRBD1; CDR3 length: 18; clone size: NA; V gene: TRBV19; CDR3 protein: CASSKSPGQGGVNTEAFF; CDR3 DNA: TGTGCCAGTAGTAAATCCCCGGGACAGGGGGGCGTAAACACTGAAGCTTTCTTT
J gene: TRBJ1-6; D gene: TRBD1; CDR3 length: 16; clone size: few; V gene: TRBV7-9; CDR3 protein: CASSSTGEVWNSPLHF; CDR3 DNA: TGTGCCAGCAGCTCGACAGGGGAGGTATGGAATTCACCCCTCCACTTT
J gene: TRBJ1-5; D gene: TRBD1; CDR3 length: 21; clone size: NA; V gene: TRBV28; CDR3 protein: CASSLSSQPGQGPKRNQPQHF; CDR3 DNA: TGTGCCAGCAGTTTATCCTCCCAACCGGGACAGGGACCCAAACGCAATCAGCCCCAGCATTTT
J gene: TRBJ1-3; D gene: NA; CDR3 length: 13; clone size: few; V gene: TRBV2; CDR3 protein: CASIGSSGNTIYF; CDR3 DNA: TGTGCCAGCATTGGGAGCTCTGGAAACACCATATATTTT
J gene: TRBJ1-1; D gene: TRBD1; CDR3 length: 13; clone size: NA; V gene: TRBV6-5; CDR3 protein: CASTGTGITEAFF; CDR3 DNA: TGTGCCAGCACCGGGACAGGGATCACTGAAGCTTTCTTT
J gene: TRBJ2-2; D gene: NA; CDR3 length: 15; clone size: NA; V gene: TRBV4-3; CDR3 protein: CASSQALTDTGELFF; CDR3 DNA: TGCGCCAGCAGCCAAGCTCTGACAGATACCGGGGAGCTGTTTTTT
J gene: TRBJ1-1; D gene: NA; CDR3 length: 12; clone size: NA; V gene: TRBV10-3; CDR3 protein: CATASLNTEAFF; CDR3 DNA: TGTGCCACCGCGAGCCTGAACACTGAAGCTTTCTTT
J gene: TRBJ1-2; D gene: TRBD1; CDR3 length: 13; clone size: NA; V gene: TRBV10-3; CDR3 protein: CAITTRTGDGYTF; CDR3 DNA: TGTGCCATCACCACGAGGACAGGGGATGGCTACACCTTC
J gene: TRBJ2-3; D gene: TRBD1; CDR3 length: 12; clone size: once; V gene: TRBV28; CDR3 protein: CASFRGTDTQYF; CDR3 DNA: TGTGCCAGCTTCAGGGGGACAGATACGCAGTATTTT
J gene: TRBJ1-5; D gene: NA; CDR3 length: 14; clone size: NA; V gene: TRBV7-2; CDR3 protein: CASSSRRGNQPQHF; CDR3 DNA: TGTGCCAGCAGCTCTCGACGGGGCAATCAGCCCCAGCATTTT
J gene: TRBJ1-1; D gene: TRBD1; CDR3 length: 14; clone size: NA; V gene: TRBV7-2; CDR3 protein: CASSVDRGNTEAFF; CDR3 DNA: TGTGCCAGCAGCGTGGACAGGGGGAACACTGAAGCTTTCTTT
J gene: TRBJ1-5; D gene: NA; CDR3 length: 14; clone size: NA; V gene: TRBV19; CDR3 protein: CASSNRGYNQPQHF; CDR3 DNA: TGTGCCAGTAGTAATAGGGGTTACAATCAGCCCCAGCATTTT
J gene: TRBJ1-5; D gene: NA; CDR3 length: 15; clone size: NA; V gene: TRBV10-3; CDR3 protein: CAISESGGPNQPQHF; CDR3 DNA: TGTGCCATCAGTGAGTCGGGGGGACCCAATCAGCCCCAGCATTTT
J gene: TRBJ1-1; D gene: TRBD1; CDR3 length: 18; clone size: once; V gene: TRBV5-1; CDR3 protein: CASSVGPSQGARNTEAFF; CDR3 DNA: TGCGCCAGCAGCGTTGGTCCTTCACAGGGGGCGCGGAACACTGAAGCTTTCTTT
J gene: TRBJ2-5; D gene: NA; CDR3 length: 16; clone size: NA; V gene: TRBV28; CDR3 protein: CASFARGGMGEETQYF; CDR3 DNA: TGTGCCAGCTTCGCGAGAGGGGGAATGGGTGAAGAGACCCAGTACTTC
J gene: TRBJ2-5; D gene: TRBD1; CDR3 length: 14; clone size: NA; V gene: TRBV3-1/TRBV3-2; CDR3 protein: CASSHPGQGTTQYF; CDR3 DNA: TGTGCCAGCAGCCACCCGGGACAGGGGACGACCCAGTACTTC
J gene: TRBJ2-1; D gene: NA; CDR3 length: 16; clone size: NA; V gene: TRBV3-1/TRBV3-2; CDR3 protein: CASSRFLGASHNEQFF; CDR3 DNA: TGTGCCAGCAGCCGATTCCTGGGGGCTAGCCACAATGAGCAGTTCTTC
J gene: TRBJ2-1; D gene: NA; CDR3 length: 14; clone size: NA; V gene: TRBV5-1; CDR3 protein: CASSLVRGYNEQFF; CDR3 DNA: TGCGCCAGCAGCTTGGTCAGGGGTTACAATGAGCAGTTCTTC
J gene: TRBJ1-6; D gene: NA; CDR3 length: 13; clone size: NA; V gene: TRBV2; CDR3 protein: CASSDRENSPLHF; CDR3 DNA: TGTGCCAGCAGTGATAGGGAGAATTCACCCCTCCACTTT
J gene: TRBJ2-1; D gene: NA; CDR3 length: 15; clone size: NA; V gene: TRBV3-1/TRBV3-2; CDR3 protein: CASSLGGGAWNEQFF; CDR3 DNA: TGTGCCAGCAGCCTCGGAGGGGGGGCGTGGAATGAGCAGTTCTTC
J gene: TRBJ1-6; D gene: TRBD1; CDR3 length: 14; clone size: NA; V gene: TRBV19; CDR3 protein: CASSMTGENSPLHF; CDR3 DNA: TGTGCCAGTAGTATGACAGGGGAAAATTCACCCCTCCACTTT
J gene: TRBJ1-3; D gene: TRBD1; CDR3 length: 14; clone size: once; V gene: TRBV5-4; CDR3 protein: CASSARGRRNTIYF; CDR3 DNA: TGTGCCAGCAGCGCAAGGGGGCGAAGAAACACCATATATTTT
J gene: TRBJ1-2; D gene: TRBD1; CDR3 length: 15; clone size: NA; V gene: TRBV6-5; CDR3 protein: CASRTLPTGDYGYTF; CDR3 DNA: TGTGCCAGCAGAACCCTACCGACAGGGGACTATGGCTACACCTTC
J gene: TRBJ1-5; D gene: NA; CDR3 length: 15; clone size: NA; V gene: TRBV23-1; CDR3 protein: CASSLSTGPHQPQHF; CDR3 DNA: TGCGCCAGCAGTCTCTCGACAGGACCCCATCAGCCCCAGCATTTT
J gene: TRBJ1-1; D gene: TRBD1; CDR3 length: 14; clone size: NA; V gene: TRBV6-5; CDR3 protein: CASSIGTGNTEAFF; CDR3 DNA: TGTGCCAGCAGTATAGGGACAGGGAACACTGAAGCTTTCTTT
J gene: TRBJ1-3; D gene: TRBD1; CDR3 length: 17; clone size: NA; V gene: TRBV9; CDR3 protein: CASSGRETGLSGNTIYF; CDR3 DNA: TGTGCCAGCAGCGGACGAGAGACAGGGCTCAGTGGAAACACCATATATTTT
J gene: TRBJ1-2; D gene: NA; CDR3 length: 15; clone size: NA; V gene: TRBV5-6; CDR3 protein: CASSSTPGVGYGYTF; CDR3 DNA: TGTGCCAGCAGCTCCACTCCAGGGGTGGGCTATGGCTACACCTTC
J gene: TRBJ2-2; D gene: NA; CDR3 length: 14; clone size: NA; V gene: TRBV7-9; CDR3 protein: CASSPQGLAGELFF; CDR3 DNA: TGTGCCAGCAGCCCCCAGGGTTTAGCCGGGGAGCTGTTTTTT
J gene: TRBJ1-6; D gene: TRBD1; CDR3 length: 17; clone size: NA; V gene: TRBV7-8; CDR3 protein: CASTVGSGTVHNSPLHF; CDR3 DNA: TGTGCCAGCACCGTTGGGTCGGGGACAGTACATAATTCACCCCTCCACTTT